The next 21 T cell receptor beta chains were all read from a single sample in a study of CD8 T cells in Susac syndrome. cDNA came from approximately 0.5 to 1 ug RNA primed by random hexamers. From the immunoSEQ multiplex PCR reads, TCRdb called clonotypes with MiXCR, one entry per CDR3 protein. The sample lists 300,000 to 350,000 distinct CDR3 sequences, just over 90% seen once, with approximately 0.065% in the top ten. The sample consisted of CD4+ T cells from PBMCs. Receptor source: a human donor with multiple sclerosis.

This chain uses TRBV7-9 with TRBJ1-1; D remains unclear. The CDR3 is made up of 14 amino acids. The V gene lost 5 bases and the J gene lost 3 bases, with 13 bases spanning the gap. The germline V gene encodes CDR1 SEHNR and CDR2 FQNEAQ (reference sequence). CDR3 sequence: CASSRMGKDTEAFF. The DNA for the CDR3 is TGTGCCAGCAGCCGTATGGGGAAAGACACTGAAGCTTTCTTT. Based on the CDR3 plus reference TRBV7-9 and TRBJ1-1, the full variable domain is DTGVSQNPRHKITKRGQNVTFRCDPISEHNRLYWYRQTLGQGPEFLTYFQNEAQLEKSRLLSDRFSAERPKGSFSTLEIQRTEQGDSAMYLCASSRMGKDTEAFFGQGTRLTVV.

The V and J genes are TRBV10-3 and TRBJ1-4; the D is unclear. The CDR3 is 13 residues long. With 4 bases removed from V and 6 bases from J, the gap between germline ends came to 9 bases. Germline V gene data show CDR1 as ENHRY and CDR2 as SYGVKD. As DNA, the CDR3 is TGTGCCATCAGTGCGAGCGGGGATGAAAAACTGTTTTTT. This translates into CAISASGDEKLFF.

CDR3 protein: CASTPGTLVSGYTF. CDR3 sequence (DNA): TGTGCCAGTACCCCCGGGACGCTGGTAAGCGGCTACACCTTC. This chain links TRBV19 with TRBJ1-2; D perhaps matches TRBD1 (5 bases). Germline loops: CDR1 LNHDA, CDR2 SQIVND (reference sequence). This CDR3 is built from 14 residues. V was trimmed by 7 bases and J by 8 bases, leaving 20 bases between them.

The chain carries TRBV28 and TRBJ2-3, with a weak D call TRBD2 (6 bases). The CDR3 has 15 residues. The V end lost 7 bases, the J end lost 2 bases, and 16 bases lay between the germline ends. Germline loops: CDR1 MDHEN, CDR2 SYDVKM. The DNA for the CDR3 is TGTGCCAGCATTAAGGGGCGGGATTTCACAGATACGCAGTATTTT. Translated, it gives CASIKGRDFTDTQYF.

The genes are TRBV6-5 and TRBJ1-6, with 7 bases lining up with TRBD1. With V trimmed by 4 bases and J by 10 bases, 13 bases remained unmatched. The length of the CDR3 is 16 residues. Per the germline V gene, CDR1 is MNHEY and CDR2 is SVGAGI. DNA of the CDR3: TGTGCCAGCAGTTCCCGAGGAGGGGGCGCAGGGTCACCCCTCCACTTT. It encodes CASSSRGGGAGSPLHF.

The V gene is TRBV20-1, the J gene TRBJ2-2, with a possible D match to TRBD1 (6 bases). The V end was cut by 0 bases, the J end by 4 bases, with 12 bases between. The germline CDR1 and CDR2 sequences are DFQATT and SNEGSKA (reference sequence). CDR3 length equals 15 residues. CDR3 sequence reads: CSARDSGVLTGELFF. CDR3 nucleotides: TGCAGTGCTAGAGACTCAGGGGTCCTCACCGGGGAGCTGTTTTTT.

The chain is built from TRBV5-1 and TRBJ2-1, with 9 bases aligning to TRBD2. V shed 0 bases, J shed 8 bases, and the junction held 9 bases outside the gene matches. The CDR3 length is 16 residues. CDR1 and CDR2 from the germline V gene are SGHRS and YFSETQ. The CDR3 is CASSLEGRGRVDEQFF. In DNA form, the CDR3 reads TGCGCCAGCAGCTTGGAAGGTCGCGGGAGGGTGGATGAGCAGTTCTTC.

The rearrangement links TRBV20-1 to TRBJ2-3, with TRBD1 matching 10 bases. Per the germline V gene, CDR1 is DFQATT and CDR2 is SNEGSKA (reference sequence). Trimming removed 4 bases from V and 4 bases from J; junction bases left unmatched: 11. CDR3 length: 16 amino acids. The CDR3 bases are TGCAGTGCTAAGAGAGTTGGACAGGGGGTTCCAGATACGCAGTATTTT. As protein: CSAKRVGQGVPDTQYF.

The chain couples TRBV18 to TRBJ1-4; TRBD1 aligns across 10 bases. Germline assignment: CDR1 KGHSH and CDR2 LQKENI. This CDR3 is built from 16 residues. V gave up 6 bases and J gave up 6 bases; unmatched junction bases: 10. The CDR3 region is CASSPTTGGADEKLFF. For the CDR3, the DNA is TGTGCCAGCTCCCCGACGACAGGGGGCGCGGATGAAAAACTGTTTTTT. The whole variable domain, remainder taken from reference TRBV18 and TRBJ1-4, is NAGVMQNPRHLVRRRGQEARLRCSPMKGHSHVYWYRQLPEEGLKFMVYLQKENIIDESGMPKERFSAEFPKEGPSILRIQQVVRGDSAAYFCASSPTTGGADEKLFFGSGTQLSVL.

The chain carries TRBV7-9 and TRBJ2-1; 13 bases line up with TRBD2. V lost 5 bases and J lost 7; bases outside the gene matches: 8. Germline V CDR1 and CDR2: SEHNR, FQNEAQ (reference sequence). CDR3 length: 16 amino acids. CDR3 nucleotide sequence: TGTGCCAGCAGCACCCGGACTAGCGGGAGTGAGAATGAGCAGTTCTTC. Its translation is CASSTRTSGSENEQFF.

The V call is TRBV9, the J call TRBJ2-7, with a weak D call TRBD1 (6 bases). CDR1 is SGDLS and CDR2 is YYNGEE in the germline V gene. Trimming took 4 bases from V and 4 from J, leaving 18 bases between them. This CDR3 region has 15 residues. The CDR3 sequence is CASSSDGGRGYEQYF. Written as DNA, the CDR3 is TGTGCCAGCAGCTCTGATGGGGGCAGGGGATACGAGCAGTACTTC.

The chain is built from TRBV7-2 and TRBJ2-4; possibly TRBD2 for D (5 bases). With 3 bases removed from V and 9 bases from J, the gap between germline ends came to 12 bases. Germline V gene lookup returns CDR1 SGHTA and CDR2 FQGNSA. The CDR3 is made up of 13 amino acids. CDR3 sequence (DNA): TGTGCCAGCAGCTTCCAGGAGGTGGGCATTCAGTACTTC. Translated: CASSFQEVGIQYF.

The chain couples TRBV23-1 to TRBJ1-1; TRBD1 matches 8 bases. TRBV23-1 is labeled an ORF, and its function is uncertain. With 7 bases clipped from V and 1 base from J, the junction kept 11 bases outside the gene matches. The CDR3 sequence is 16 residues long. The CDR3 bases are TGCGCCAGCACTTGGTTTGGACAGGGACGGAACACTGAAGCTTTCTTT. It encodes CASTWFGQGRNTEAFF.

This clonotype was counted between two and nine times. The CDR3 region has the DNA TGCGCCAGCAGCTTGAGTGCCCGCTCCTACAATGAGCAGTTCTTC. The encoded protein is CASSLSARSYNEQFF. The chain combines TRBV5-1 with TRBJ2-1, with no clear D. V was shortened by 1 base and J by 0 bases, with 8 bases between the two germline ends. The CDR3 runs to 15 residues. Germline-derived CDR1 and CDR2 are SGHRS and YFSETQ.

This chain connects TRBV10-3 to TRBJ1-3, with 7 bases aligning to TRBD1. CDR3 length: 15 amino acids. The V gene's germline CDR1 is ENHRY and CDR2 SYGVKD. The junction had 10 bases not matched to a gene; V was cut back by 8 bases and J by 3 bases. The CDR3 loop is CAIRGLTGDGNTIYF. CDR3 bases: TGTGCCATCCGCGGGCTTACAGGGGATGGAAACACCATATATTTT.

The rearrangement uses TRBV7-9 and TRBJ2-3; the D gene is possibly TRBD2 (6 bases). V gave up 3 bases and J gave up 1 base, with 23 bases separating them. CDR3 size: 19 residues. Germline V gene lookup returns CDR1 SEHNR and CDR2 FQNEAQ (reference sequence). The CDR3 here is CASSFSSVRWLVGTDTQYF. The CDR3 DNA is TGTGCCAGCAGCTTCTCTAGCGTTAGGTGGCTAGTGGGCACAGATACGCAGTATTTT.

This chain joins TRBV12-3 or TRBV12-4 and TRBJ2-6; 9 nucleotides align to TRBD1. The CDR3 runs to 18 residues. The V segment lost 0 bases and the J segment 4 bases; nucleotides outside the gene matches: 7. CDR3 sequence (DNA): TGTGCCAGCAGTTTAGCGCGACAGGGGGTAACAGGGGCCAACGTCCTGACTTTC. Translated: CASSLARQGVTGANVLTF.

The J gene is TRBJ2-1, the V gene TRBV11-2, with 14 bases that match TRBD2. V lost 1 base, J lost 10 bases, and 9 bases stayed unmatched. The CDR3 sequence is 17 residues long. Germline V lookup: CDR1 SGHAT, CDR2 FQNNGV. The CDR3, as DNA: TGTGCCAGCAGCTTAGGACTAGCGGGGGGGCGTTTTGAAGAGCAGTTCTTC. Translating gives CASSLGLAGGRFEEQFF.

The chain combines TRBV20-1 with TRBJ1-5, with D perhaps TRBD1 (6 bases). The CDR3 has 14 residues. The germline V gene encodes CDR1 DFQATT and CDR2 SNEGSKA (reference sequence). Trimming took off 6 bases at V and 2 bases at J, with 14 bases between the two ends. CDR3 protein: CSADMAGGNQPQHF. The CDR3 region has the DNA TGCAGTGCGGACATGGCAGGGGGCAATCAGCCCCAGCATTTT.

The rearrangement joins TRBV6-5 to TRBJ2-2; D ambiguous. This CDR3 is built from 12 residues. Germline-derived CDR1 and CDR2 are MNHEY and SVGAGI. Trimming pared 8 bases from V and 4 bases from J, leaving 8 bases between. The CDR3 sequence is CASVSTTGELFF. CDR3 DNA sequence: TGTGCCAGCGTAAGCACCACCGGGGAGCTGTTTTTT.

This chain links TRBV7-9 with TRBJ2-1, with 9 positions matching TRBD2. The CDR3 runs 12 residues. From germline, CDR1 is SEHNR and CDR2 FQNEAQ (reference sequence). Trimming took 1 base from V and 14 from J; bases not matched to a gene: 3. The CDR3 DNA follows: TGTGCCAGCAGCTTAGTTGGGACTAGCAAGTTCTTC. The encoded protein is CASSLVGTSKFF.